The TCR beta chain under discussion was sequenced for a study of blood T cell repertoires in COVID-19 (dated by TCRdb to 2018 to 2020). Background for the entire study: Collaborator samples came from the United States, Italy and Spain and covered acute and convalescent phases of COVID-19. The prospective study material was composed of cDNA or gDNA derived from T cells, B-cell-depleted T cells, or PBMCs. Deeply sampled blood TCRbeta repertoires from subjects exposed to, actively infected with, or recovered from COVID-19 were included in the dataset. The repertoires were released in a freely available public database meant as a resource for research on the immune response to SARS-CoV-2. Samples came from the ongoing ImmuneRACE study (first 160 participants) plus 1,254 subjects from 6 global collaborators. Sample metadata almost always included a de-identified subject ID, COVID-19 status, age in years and sex. Where available, HLA class I and class II types were obtained from metadata supplied by the sample provider rather than from assay-based typing.

Whole blood was collected in K2EDTA tubes by collaborating institutions according to the institutions' own protocols. Collaborator samples were shipped for TCRbeta analysis as frozen whole blood, isolated PBMCs, or DNA extracted from either sample type. A word on this clone: It has no known antigen specificity. No much larger clonotype is one base removed from it; base qualities were not supplied.

TCRbeta CDR3 regions were amplified from genomic DNA using the immunoSEQ Assay, a bias-controlled multiplex PCR. Per the original workflow: Nucleated cell counts per sample were estimated from amplification of reference gene primers within the assay. To quantify the absolute abundance of each unique TCRbeta CDR3 rearrangement, sequence reads were collapsed and filtered. For each sample, productive Simpson clonality was calculated as the square root of Simpson's diversity index over productive rearrangements. Sourced from immuneACCESS, this table was stored by TCRdb with only in-frame sequences that have V and J called. A share of the clones is absent; for the studies checked, an unresolved V gene accounts for under half, and the remainder has no known explanation. The V and J calls and clone size come from that table; D and trimming were worked out from the DNA. For this sample there are about 160,000 clones; 87% appear just once. The leading ten clones occupy under 7.5% of the sample.

The study at large found these results: Clinical and demographic metadata were provided uncurated, with the amount varying by source and participant.

The germline V gene (reference sequence) specifies SGHNT as CDR1 and YYREEE as CDR2. At the junction V is shortened by 4 bases and J by 4 bases; bases outside the gene matches: 5. The CDR3 runs 14 residues from the cysteine to the phenylalanine. Here the CDR3 DNA is all that survives: 42 bases in frame from base 1. The sample consisted of peripheral blood. This receptor was taken from a man older than 75 with acute or convalescent COVID-19. In this chain, TRBV5-4 is recombined with TRBJ1-3, with TRBD1 matching 7 junction bases. The nucleotide sequence reads as follows: TGTGCCAGCAGCGCGGGACAGAAGGGAAACACCATATATTTT. This translates into CASSAGQKGNTIYF.